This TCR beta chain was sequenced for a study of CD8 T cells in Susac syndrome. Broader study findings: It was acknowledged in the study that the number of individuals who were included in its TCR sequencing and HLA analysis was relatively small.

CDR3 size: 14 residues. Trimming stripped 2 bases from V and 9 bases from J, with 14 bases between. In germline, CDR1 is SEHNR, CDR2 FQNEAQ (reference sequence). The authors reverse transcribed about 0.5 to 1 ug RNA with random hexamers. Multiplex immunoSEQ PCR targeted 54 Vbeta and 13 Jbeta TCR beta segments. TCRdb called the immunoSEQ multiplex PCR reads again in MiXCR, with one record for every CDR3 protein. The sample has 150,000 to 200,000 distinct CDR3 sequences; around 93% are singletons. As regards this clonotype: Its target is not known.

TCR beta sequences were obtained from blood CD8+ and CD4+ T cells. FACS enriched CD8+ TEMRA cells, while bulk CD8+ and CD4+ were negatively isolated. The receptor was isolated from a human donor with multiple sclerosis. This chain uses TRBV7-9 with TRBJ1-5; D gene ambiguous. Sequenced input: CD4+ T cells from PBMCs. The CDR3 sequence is CASSLSDGNGPQHF. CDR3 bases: TGTGCCAGCAGCTTATCTGACGGGAATGGGCCCCAGCATTTT. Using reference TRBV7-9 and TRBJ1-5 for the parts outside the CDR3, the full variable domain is DTGVSQNPRHKITKRGQNVTFRCDPISEHNRLYWYRQTLGQGPEFLTYFQNEAQLEKSRLLSDRFSAERPKGSFSTLEIQRTEQGDSAMYLCASSLSDGNGPQHFGDGTRLSIL.